This T cell receptor beta chain appears in the sequencing data of a study of blood T cells in healthy people across ages. The study, taken as a whole, reports: Older age coincided with a roughly linear decline in TCR beta diversity per million T cells.

Next came a second PCR, run for about 7 to 12 cycles, which used a sample-barcoded 5' primer along with a J-beta primer mix. TCRdb passed the 5' RACE reads through MiXCR, listing each CDR3 protein once. The sample carries approximately 780,000 distinct CDR3 sequences, about a quarter recorded once. A note on this clonotype: What it binds is unknown.

V was pared by 3 bases and J by 3 bases, with 5 bases of the junction left unmatched. There are 14 residues in the CDR3. Germline loops: CDR1 MNHEY, CDR2 SMNVEV (reference sequence). The sample was also linked to a second study, of T cells of mothers and their children. From that study: A few healthy Caucasian mothers and their six children donated.

What was sequenced was blood. This sequence joins TRBV27 and TRBJ2-7, with 7 bases aligning to TRBD2. The sequence was collected from a boy aged 5 to 17 in good health. Written as DNA, the CDR3 is TGTGCCAGCAGTTTTGCGGGGGTTCACTACGAGCAGTACTTC. This encodes CASSFAGVHYEQYF.